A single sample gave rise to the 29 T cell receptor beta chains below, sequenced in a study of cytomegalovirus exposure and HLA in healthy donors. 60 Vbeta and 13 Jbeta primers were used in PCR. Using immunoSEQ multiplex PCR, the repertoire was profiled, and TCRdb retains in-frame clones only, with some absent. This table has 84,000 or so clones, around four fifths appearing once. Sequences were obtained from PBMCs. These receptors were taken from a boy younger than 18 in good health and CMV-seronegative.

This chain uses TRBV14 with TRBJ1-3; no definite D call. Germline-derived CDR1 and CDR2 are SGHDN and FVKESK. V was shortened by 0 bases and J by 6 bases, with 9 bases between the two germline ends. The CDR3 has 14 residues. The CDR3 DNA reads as TGTGCCAGCAGCCAAGAAAGACTTACAAACACCATATATTTT. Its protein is CASSQERLTNTIYF.

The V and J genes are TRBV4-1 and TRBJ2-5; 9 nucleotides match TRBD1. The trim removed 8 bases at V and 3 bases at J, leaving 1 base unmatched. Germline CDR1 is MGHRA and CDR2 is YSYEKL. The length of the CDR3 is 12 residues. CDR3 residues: CASRDREETQYF. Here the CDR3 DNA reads TGCGCCAGCCGGGACAGGGAAGAGACCCAGTACTTC.

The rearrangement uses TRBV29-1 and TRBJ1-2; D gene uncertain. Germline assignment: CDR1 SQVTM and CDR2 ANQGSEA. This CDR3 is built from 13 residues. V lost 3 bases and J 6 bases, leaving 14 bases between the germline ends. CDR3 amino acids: CSVDTGENNGYTF. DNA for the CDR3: TGCAGCGTTGATACCGGGGAAAATAATGGCTACACCTTC.

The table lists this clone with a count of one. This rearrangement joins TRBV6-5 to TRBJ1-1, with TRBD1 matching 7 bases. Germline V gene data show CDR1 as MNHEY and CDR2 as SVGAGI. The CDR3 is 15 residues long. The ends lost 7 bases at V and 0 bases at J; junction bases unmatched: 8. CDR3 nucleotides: TGTGCCAGCAAATGGACAGGATTAATGAACACTGAAGCTTTCTTT. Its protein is CASKWTGLMNTEAFF.

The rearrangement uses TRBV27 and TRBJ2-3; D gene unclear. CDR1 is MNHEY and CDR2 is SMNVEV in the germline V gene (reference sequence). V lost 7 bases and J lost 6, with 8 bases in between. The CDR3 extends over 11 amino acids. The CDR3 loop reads CASTTRDTQYF. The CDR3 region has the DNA TGTGCCAGCACCACTCGGGATACGCAGTATTTT.

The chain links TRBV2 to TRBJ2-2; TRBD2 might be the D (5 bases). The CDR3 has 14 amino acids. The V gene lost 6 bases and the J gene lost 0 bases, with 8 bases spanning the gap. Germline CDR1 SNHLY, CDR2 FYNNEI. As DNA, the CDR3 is TGTGCCAGCAGGGCCGGGACGAACACCGGGGAGCTGTTTTTT. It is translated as CASRAGTNTGELFF.

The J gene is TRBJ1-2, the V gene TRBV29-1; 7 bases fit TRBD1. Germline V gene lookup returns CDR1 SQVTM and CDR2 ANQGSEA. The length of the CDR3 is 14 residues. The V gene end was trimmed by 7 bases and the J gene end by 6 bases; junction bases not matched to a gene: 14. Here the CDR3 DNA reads TGCAGCGGGGGGTCGGACAGGCCTAAGGATGGCTACACCTTC. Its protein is CSGGSDRPKDGYTF.

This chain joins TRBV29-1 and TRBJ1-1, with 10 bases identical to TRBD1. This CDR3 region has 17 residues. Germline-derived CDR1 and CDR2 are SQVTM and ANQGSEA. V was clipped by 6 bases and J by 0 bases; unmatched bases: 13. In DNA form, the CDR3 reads TGCAGCGTCGTATCACAAGACAGGGGGCTTATGAACACTGAAGCTTTCTTT. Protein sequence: CSVVSQDRGLMNTEAFF. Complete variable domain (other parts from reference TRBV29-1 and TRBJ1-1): SAVISQKPSRDICQRGTSLTIQCQVDSQVTMMFWYRQQPGQSLTLIATANQGSEATYESGFVIDKFPISRPNLTFSTLTVSNMSPEDSSIYLCSVVSQDRGLMNTEAFFGQGTRLTVV.

The chain's CDR3 is CASSLNGALGPQHF. The CDR3 DNA sequence: TGTGCCAGCAGCTTGAACGGTGCCCTCGGGCCCCAGCATTTT. This chain connects TRBV7-6 to TRBJ1-5; no clear D. The CDR3 has 14 residues. Germline V gene lookup returns CDR1 SGHVS and CDR2 FNYEAQ. The V gene lost 3 bases and the J gene lost 9 bases, with 15 bases spanning the gap.

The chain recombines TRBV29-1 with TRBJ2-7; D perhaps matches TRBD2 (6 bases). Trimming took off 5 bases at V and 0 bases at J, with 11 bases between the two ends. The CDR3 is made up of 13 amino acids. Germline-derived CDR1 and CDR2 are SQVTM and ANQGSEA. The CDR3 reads CSVFGGSSYEQYF. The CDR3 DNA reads TGCAGCGTTTTTGGAGGGAGCTCCTACGAGCAGTACTTC.

In DNA form, the CDR3 reads TGTGCCAGCAGAAGCCGGGACAGGGGGCGCGATTGGTATGGCTACACCTTC. It codes for CASRSRDRGRDWYGYTF. The gene calls are TRBV5-6 and TRBJ1-2, with 12 nucleotides matching TRBD1. V shed 5 bases and J 5 bases; nucleotides not matched to a gene: 13. The CDR3 spans 17 residues. Germline V lookup: CDR1 SGHDT, CDR2 YYEEEE.

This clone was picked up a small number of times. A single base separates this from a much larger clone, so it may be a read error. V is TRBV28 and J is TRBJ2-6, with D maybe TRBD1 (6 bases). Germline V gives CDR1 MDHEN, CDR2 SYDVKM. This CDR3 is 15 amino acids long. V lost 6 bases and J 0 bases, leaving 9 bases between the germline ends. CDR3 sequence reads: CASRSQGSGANVLTF. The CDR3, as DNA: TGTGCCAGCAGGTCACAGGGCTCTGGGGCCAACGTCCTGACTTTC.

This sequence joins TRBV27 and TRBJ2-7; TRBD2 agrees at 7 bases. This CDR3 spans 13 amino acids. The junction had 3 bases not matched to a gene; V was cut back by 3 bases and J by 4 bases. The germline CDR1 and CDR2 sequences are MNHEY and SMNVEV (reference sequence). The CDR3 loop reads CASSFKRGYEQYF. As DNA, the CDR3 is TGTGCCAGCAGTTTCAAGCGGGGTTACGAGCAGTACTTC.

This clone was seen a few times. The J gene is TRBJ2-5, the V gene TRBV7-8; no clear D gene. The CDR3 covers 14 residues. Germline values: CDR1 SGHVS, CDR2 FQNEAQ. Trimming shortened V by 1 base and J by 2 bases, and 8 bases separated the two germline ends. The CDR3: CASSLEIRQETQYF. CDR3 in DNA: TGTGCCAGCAGCTTAGAGATTCGGCAAGAGACCCAGTACTTC.

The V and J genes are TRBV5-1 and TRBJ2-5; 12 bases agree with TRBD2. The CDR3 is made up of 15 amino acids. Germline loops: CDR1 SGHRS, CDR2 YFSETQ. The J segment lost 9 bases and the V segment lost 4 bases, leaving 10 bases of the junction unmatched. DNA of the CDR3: TGCGCCAGCAGCCCCCTTCTAGCGGGGGGGTGGGCCCAGTACTTC. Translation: CASSPLLAGGWAQYF.

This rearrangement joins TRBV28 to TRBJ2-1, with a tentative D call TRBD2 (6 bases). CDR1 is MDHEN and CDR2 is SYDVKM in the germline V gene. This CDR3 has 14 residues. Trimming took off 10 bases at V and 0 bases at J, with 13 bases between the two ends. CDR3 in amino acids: CATGEGSSYNEQFF. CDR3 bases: TGTGCCACGGGAGAGGGTAGCTCCTACAATGAGCAGTTCTTC. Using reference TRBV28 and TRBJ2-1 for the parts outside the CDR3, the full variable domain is DVKVTQSSRYLVKRTGEKVFLECVQDMDHENMFWYRQDPGLGLRLIYFSYDVKMKEKGDIPEGYSVSREKKERFSLILESASTNQTSMYLCATGEGSSYNEQFFGPGTRLTVL.

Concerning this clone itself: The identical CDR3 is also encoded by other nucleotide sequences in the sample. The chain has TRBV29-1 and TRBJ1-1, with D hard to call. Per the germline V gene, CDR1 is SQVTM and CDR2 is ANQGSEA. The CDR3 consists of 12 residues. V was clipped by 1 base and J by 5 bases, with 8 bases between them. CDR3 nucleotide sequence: TGCAGCGTTGAAGGGACGGGAACTGAAGCTTTCTTT. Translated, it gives CSVEGTGTEAFF.

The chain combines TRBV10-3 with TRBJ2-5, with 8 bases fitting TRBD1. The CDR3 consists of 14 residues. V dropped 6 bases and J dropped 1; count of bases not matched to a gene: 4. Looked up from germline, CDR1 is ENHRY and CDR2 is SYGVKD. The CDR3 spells CAIRRGQGQETQYF. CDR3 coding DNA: TGTGCCATCAGAAGAGGACAGGGCCAAGAGACCCAGTACTTC.

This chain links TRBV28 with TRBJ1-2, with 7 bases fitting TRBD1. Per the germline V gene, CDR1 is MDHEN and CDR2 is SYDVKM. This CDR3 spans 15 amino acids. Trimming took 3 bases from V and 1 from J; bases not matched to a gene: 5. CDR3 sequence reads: CASSLEGALNYGYTF. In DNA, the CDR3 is TGTGCCAGCAGTTTGGAGGGGGCGCTTAACTATGGCTACACCTTC.

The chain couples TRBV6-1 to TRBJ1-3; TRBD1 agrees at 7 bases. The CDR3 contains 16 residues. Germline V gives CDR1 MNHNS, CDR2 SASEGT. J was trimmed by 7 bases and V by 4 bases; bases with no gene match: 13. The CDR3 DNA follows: TGTGCCAGCAGTGCCCAGGGGGAATTAATGGGGAACACCATATATTTT. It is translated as CASSAQGELMGNTIYF.

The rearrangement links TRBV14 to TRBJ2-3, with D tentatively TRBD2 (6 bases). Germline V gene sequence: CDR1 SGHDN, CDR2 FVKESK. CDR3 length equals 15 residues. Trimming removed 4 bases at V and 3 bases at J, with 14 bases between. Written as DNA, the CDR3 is TGTGCCAGCAGCCCACCGGGGGATGGTACAGATACGCAGTATTTT. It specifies CASSPPGDGTDTQYF. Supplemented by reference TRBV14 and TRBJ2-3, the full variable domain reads EAGVTQFPSHSVIEKGQTVTLRCDPISGHDNLYWYRRVMGKEIKFLLHFVKESKQDESGMPNNRFLAERTGGTYSTLKVQPAELEDSGVYFCASSPPGDGTDTQYFGPGTRLTVL.

The CDR3 region is CAWSSPRDYPTDTQYF. In nucleotides, the CDR3 is TGTGCCTGGAGTTCTCCCCGGGACTACCCCACAGATACGCAGTATTTT. The rearrangement uses TRBV30 and TRBJ2-3, with TRBD2 matching 7 bases. The V gene end was trimmed by 2 bases and the J gene end by 2 bases; junction bases not matched to a gene: 10. CDR1 is GTSNPN, CDR2 SVGIG, per germline (reference sequence). CDR3 length: 16 amino acids. Drawing the rest from reference TRBV30 and TRBJ2-3, the complete variable domain is SQTIHQWPATLVQPVGSPLSLECTVEGTSNPNLYWYRQAAGRGLQLLFYSVGIGQISSEVPQNLSASRPQDRQFILSSKKLLLSDSGFYLCAWSSPRDYPTDTQYFGPGTRLTVL.

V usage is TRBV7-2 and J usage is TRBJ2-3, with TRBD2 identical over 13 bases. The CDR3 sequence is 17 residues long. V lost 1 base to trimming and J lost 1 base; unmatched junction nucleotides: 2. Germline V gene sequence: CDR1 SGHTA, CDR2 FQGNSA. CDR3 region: CASSLGTSGGRTDTQYF. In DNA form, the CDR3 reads TGTGCCAGCAGCTTAGGGACTAGCGGGGGACGCACAGATACGCAGTATTTT.

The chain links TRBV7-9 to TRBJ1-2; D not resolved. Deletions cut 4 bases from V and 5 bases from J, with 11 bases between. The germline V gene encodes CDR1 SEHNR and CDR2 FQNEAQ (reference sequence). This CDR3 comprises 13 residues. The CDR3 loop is CASSSPDLYGYTF. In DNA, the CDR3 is TGTGCCAGCAGCTCCCCGGACTTATATGGCTACACCTTC.

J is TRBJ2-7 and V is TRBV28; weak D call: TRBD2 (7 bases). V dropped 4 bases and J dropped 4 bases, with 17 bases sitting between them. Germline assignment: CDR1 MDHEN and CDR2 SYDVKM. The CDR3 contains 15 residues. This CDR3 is CASSSGGPLGYEQYF. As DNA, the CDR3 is TGTGCCAGCAGTTCCGGGGGGCCGCTGGGGTACGAGCAGTACTTC.

The CDR3: CASSRGDRDTEAFF. CDR3 coding DNA: TGTGCCAGCAGCCGCGGGGACAGGGACACTGAAGCTTTCTTT. The gene calls are TRBV7-9 and TRBJ1-1, with 9 positions matching TRBD1. Germline CDR1 reads SEHNR; CDR2 reads FQNEAQ (reference sequence). The trim removed 5 bases at V and 3 bases at J, leaving 4 bases unmatched. The CDR3 sequence is 14 residues long.

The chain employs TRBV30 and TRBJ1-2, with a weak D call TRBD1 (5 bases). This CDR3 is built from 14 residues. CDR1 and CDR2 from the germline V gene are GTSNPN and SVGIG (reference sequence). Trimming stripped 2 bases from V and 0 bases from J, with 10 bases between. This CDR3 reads CAWSRQTPNYGYTF. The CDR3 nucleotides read TGTGCCTGGAGTCGACAGACACCTAACTATGGCTACACCTTC.

CDR3 amino acids: CASSMGQGFGGTEAFF. In DNA, the CDR3 is TGTGCCAGTAGTATGGGACAGGGCTTTGGGGGCACTGAAGCTTTCTTT. The rearrangement joins TRBV19 to TRBJ1-1, with TRBD1 identical over 9 bases. The CDR3 contains 16 residues. V shed 3 bases and J 4 bases; nucleotides not matched to a gene: 9. Germline V gene lookup returns CDR1 LNHDA and CDR2 SQIVND (reference sequence).

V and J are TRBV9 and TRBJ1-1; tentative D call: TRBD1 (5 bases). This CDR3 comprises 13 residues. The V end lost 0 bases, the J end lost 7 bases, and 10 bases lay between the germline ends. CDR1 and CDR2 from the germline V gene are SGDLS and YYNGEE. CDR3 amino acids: CASSVVMGGEAFF. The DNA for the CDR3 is TGTGCCAGCAGCGTAGTAATGGGGGGTGAAGCTTTCTTT.